Given below is one T cell receptor beta chain in context. This entry is derived from a study of T cell changes during pregnancy in multiple sclerosis. Measured with immunoSEQ multiplex PCR; TCRdb has only the in-frame clones, and not every one. The sample yields tens of thousands of clones, 92% seen once. CDR1 and CDR2 from the germline V gene are MNHNS and SASEGT. The CDR3 has 15 amino acids. V lost 2 bases, J lost 7 bases, and 15 bases lay in between. The J gene is TRBJ2-1, the V gene TRBV6-1, with a possible D match to TRBD2 (5 bases). The sequence came from a female donor with multiple sclerosis, enrolled in a pregnancy study. The starting material was CD4+ T cells from peripheral blood mononuclear cells, obtained in the third trimester of pregnancy. The CDR3 coding sequence is TGTGCCAGCAGTGAATATACCGGGAATCGGAATGAGCAGTTCTTC. Translated: CASSEYTGNRNEQFF.